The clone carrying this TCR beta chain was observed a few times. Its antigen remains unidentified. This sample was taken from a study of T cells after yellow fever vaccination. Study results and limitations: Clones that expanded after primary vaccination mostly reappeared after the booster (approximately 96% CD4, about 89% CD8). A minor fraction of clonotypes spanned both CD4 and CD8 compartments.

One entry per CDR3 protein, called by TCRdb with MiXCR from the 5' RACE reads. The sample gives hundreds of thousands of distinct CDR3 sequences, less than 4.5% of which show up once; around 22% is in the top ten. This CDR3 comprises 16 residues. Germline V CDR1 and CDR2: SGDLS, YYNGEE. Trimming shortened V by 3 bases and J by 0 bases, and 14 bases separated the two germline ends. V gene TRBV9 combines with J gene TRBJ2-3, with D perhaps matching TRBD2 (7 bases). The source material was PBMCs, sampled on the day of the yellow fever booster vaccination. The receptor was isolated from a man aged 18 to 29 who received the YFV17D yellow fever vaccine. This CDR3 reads CASSAGGGRSTDTQYF. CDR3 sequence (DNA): TGTGCCAGCAGCGCGGGCGGGGGCAGAAGCACAGATACGCAGTATTTT.